Listed below are T cell receptor beta chains from one sample, sequenced in a study of neoadjuvant nivolumab and ipilimumab in lung cancer. Clones were sequenced by immunoSEQ multiplex PCR, and TCRdb holds only the in-frame ones, with some missing. The sample yields about 20,000 clones, 75% to 90% seen once. Material: peripheral blood, obtained before neoadjuvant nivolumab, alone or with ipilimumab. The receptors stem from an adult with non-small cell lung cancer. CDR3s include the opening cysteine and the closing phenylalanine or tryptophan.

TRBV5-8	TRBJ2-5	CASSSGLAGEQETQYF
TRBV29-1	TRBJ2-2	CSVVDPRTGDNTGELFF
TRBV30	TRBJ1-4	CAWSTGGGGVKLFF
TRBV7-3	TRBJ2-1	CASSSPAGGANEQFF
TRBV29-1	TRBJ1-1	CSVRDIGTEAFF
TRBV5-1	TRBJ2-1	CASSPTPSGAYNEQFF
TRBV6-5	TRBJ1-2	CASRTQIDTGYTF
TRBV30	TRBJ2-5	CAWTPGRNQETQYF
TRBV6-5	TRBJ1-3	CASSYLVGTRGNTIYF
TRBV7-9	TRBJ1-4	CASSRTGLEKLFF
TRBV25-1	TRBJ1-5	CASMEAGGLQPQHF
TRBV7-3	TRBJ1-2	CASSRQGAYGYTF
TRBV5-6	TRBJ2-1	CASTGTSGRYNEQFF
TRBV11-2	TRBJ2-7	CASSWKGANEQYF
TRBV11-1	TRBJ1-1	CASSPPVGSEAFF
TRBV2	TRBJ1-2	CASSLTANYGYTF
TRBV7-8	TRBJ1-2	CASSLVGVGYGYTF
TRBV10-3	TRBJ1-3	CATSPGQPVSPHF
TRBV5-4	TRBJ2-1	CASSPSGQEIFNEQFF
TRBV18	TRBJ1-1	CASSPGQGEGTEAFF
TRBV18	TRBJ1-1	CASSPNQWTEAFF
TRBV9	TRBJ2-5	CASSVDRVRGTQYF
TRBV29-1	TRBJ2-3	CSAPRQFGGDTQYF
TRBV4-2	TRBJ1-1	CASSQELNTEAFF
TRBV5-6	TRBJ1-2	CASSLDGGLNYGYTF
TRBV6-5	TRBJ1-1	CASRLLVVNTEAFF
TRBV30	TRBJ1-1	CAWTAGRGVNTEAFF
TRBV7-2	TRBJ2-3	CASSLVEGNTDTQYF
TRBV10-3	TRBJ1-5	CAISESDGNQPQHF